This TCR beta chain was sequenced for a study of blood T cells in healthy people across ages. Study-level findings and limits: With unsorted PBMCs, a conclusive comparison of naive versus antigen-experienced cells was not possible.

With V trimmed by 6 bases and J by 6 bases, 4 bases remained unmatched. CDR3 length: 14 amino acids. In germline, CDR1 is SGHRS, CDR2 YFSETQ. With a J-beta primer mix and a sample-barcoded 5' primer, a second PCR ran about 7 to 11 cycles. TCRdb independently ran MiXCR on the 5' RACE reads; one entry per CDR3 protein. Of about 650,000 distinct CDR3 sequences listed, roughly half are singletons. This clonotype has more than one count but fewer than ten. Antigen: not known. The rearrangement links TRBV5-1 to TRBJ1-6; TRBD1 agrees at 9 bases. The sequenced material came from blood. The clonotype comes from a woman aged 80 or over in good health. The CDR3 bases are TGCGCCAGCACTGGACAGGGGTTTAATTCACCCCTCCACTTT. Translating gives CASTGQGFNSPLHF.